The 21 T cell receptor beta chains listed next were all sequenced from one sample in a study of blood T cell repertoires in COVID-19 (dated by TCRdb to 2020 to 2021). Libraries were built with the immunoSEQ multiplex PCR assay. TCRdb retrieved this table from immuneACCESS and kept in-frame rearrangements only. Not all clones are present; in checked studies, unresolved V genes account for under half, and no reason is known for the remainder. The sample table lists roughly 250,000 clones, roughly 91% of them with a count of one. Roughly 0.8% of the sample goes to the ten largest clones. Sequencing used peripheral blood. These TCRs come from a young man with acute or convalescent COVID-19.

The rearrangement uses TRBV4-1 and TRBJ2-1; TRBD2 agrees at 7 bases. The CDR3 has 16 residues. Germline values: CDR1 MGHRA, CDR2 YSYEKL. J gave up 4 bases and V 4 bases, and 10 bases lay outside the gene matches. CDR3 protein: CASSPYILAIYNEQFF. The CDR3 nucleotides read TGCGCCAGCAGCCCCTATATACTAGCGATATACAATGAGCAGTTCTTC.

The chain recombines TRBV5-6 with TRBJ2-1, with 7 nucleotides matching TRBD2. J lost 7 bases, V lost 0 bases, and 13 bases had no gene match. Germline V gene sequence: CDR1 SGHDT, CDR2 YYEEEE. CDR3 length equals 17 residues. CDR3 amino acids: CASSLVGSTSRKNEQFF. CDR3 nucleotide sequence: TGTGCCAGCAGCTTGGTCGGTTCGACTAGCCGCAAAAATGAGCAGTTCTTC.

The V and J genes are TRBV11-2 and TRBJ2-1, with 8 bases identical to TRBD2. The CDR3 contains 15 residues. Germline CDR1 is SGHAT and CDR2 is FQNNGV. V lost 6 bases and J lost 2; bases outside the gene matches: 6. The CDR3 coding sequence is TGTGCCAGCAGAACGTACGGGAGGGCCTACAATGAGCAGTTCTTC. It specifies CASRTYGRAYNEQFF. Combining the CDR3 with reference TRBV11-2 and TRBJ2-1 gives the whole variable domain EAGVAQSPRYKIIEKRQSVAFWCNPISGHATLYWYQQILGQGPKLLIQFQNNGVVDDSQLPKDRFSAERLKGVDSTLKIQPAKLEDSAVYLCASRTYGRAYNEQFFGPGTRLTVL.

The rearrangement links TRBV6-2 or TRBV6-3 to TRBJ1-5; 7 bases agree with TRBD1. Germline CDR1 reads MNHEY; CDR2 reads SVGEGT. V was pared by 6 bases and J by 4 bases, with 9 bases of the junction left unmatched. CDR3 length: 15 amino acids. CDR3: CASRPTGTENQPQHF. In DNA form, the CDR3 reads TGTGCCAGCAGACCTACAGGGACAGAAAATCAGCCCCAGCATTTT.

This clone was seen once. This chain connects TRBV2 to TRBJ1-1, with 8 bases that match TRBD1. Germline V gene lookup returns CDR1 SNHLY and CDR2 FYNNEI. The ends lost 4 bases at V and 4 bases at J; junction bases unmatched: 5. The CDR3 has 14 residues. The CDR3 DNA is TGTGCCAGCAGTGGACAGGGGATGAGCACTGAAGCTTTCTTT. It codes for CASSGQGMSTEAFF. Combining the CDR3 with reference TRBV2 and TRBJ1-1 gives the whole variable domain EPEVTQTPSHQVTQMGQEVILRCVPISNHLYFYWYRQILGQKVEFLVSFYNNEISEKSEIFDDQFSVERPDGSNFTLKIRSTKLEDSAMYFCASSGQGMSTEAFFGQGTRLTVV.

For the CDR3, the DNA is TGTGCCAGCAGCTTAGGGCGGGGTAACAATGAGCAGTTCTTC. This translates into CASSLGRGNNEQFF. The chain has TRBV7-8 and TRBJ2-1; possible D gene TRBD2, 6 bases. V was pared by 1 base and J by 5 bases, with 9 bases between. CDR1 and CDR2 (germline): SGHVS, FQNEAQ. The CDR3 has 14 amino acids. The full variable domain, its missing parts supplied by reference TRBV7-8 and TRBJ2-1, is GAGVSQSPRYKVAKRGQDVALRCDPISGHVSLFWYQQALGQGPEFLTYFQNEAQLDKSGLPSDRFFAERPEGSVSTLKIQRTQQEDSAVYLCASSLGRGNNEQFFGPGTRLTVL.

The J gene is TRBJ2-1, the V gene TRBV5-1; no clear D. This CDR3 contains 15 residues. CDR1 is SGHRS and CDR2 is YFSETQ in the germline V gene. Between the trimmed V and J ends, which lost 7 bases and 4 bases, there was a span of 18 bases. In nucleotides, the CDR3 is TGCGCCAGCGCCCCAGAGGCTGCGGCATACAATGAGCAGTTCTTC. Its translation is CASAPEAAAYNEQFF.

The chain has TRBV5-1 and TRBJ1-3, with unresolved D. V lost 0 bases, J lost 2 bases, and 12 bases lay in between. This CDR3 has 16 residues. The V gene's germline CDR1 is SGHRS and CDR2 YFSETQ. The CDR3 DNA sequence: TGCGCCAGCAGCTTGGCCGGGGTAGTAACTGGAAACACCATATATTTT. Amino acid sequence: CASSLAGVVTGNTIYF.

The chain links TRBV28 to TRBJ1-6, with 10 bases that match TRBD1. The CDR3 is 14 amino acids. The V gene's germline CDR1 is MDHEN and CDR2 SYDVKM. Trimming took 6 bases from V and 14 from J; bases not matched to a gene: 10. The CDR3 region has the DNA TGTGCCAGCAGGCGCCGGGACAGGGGTCTGACCCTCCACTTT. Its protein is CASRRRDRGLTLHF. Variable domain in full (rest from reference TRBV28 and TRBJ1-6): DVKVTQSSRYLVKRTGEKVFLECVQDMDHENMFWYRQDPGLGLRLIYFSYDVKMKEKGDIPEGYSVSREKKERFSLILESASTNQTSMYLCASRRRDRGLTLHFGNGTRLTVT.

The chain uses TRBV27 and TRBJ1-6, with a possible D match to TRBD1 (6 bases). This CDR3 has 15 amino acids. V lost 8 bases and J lost 2, with 13 bases in between. Germline CDR1 is MNHEY and CDR2 is SMNVEV (reference sequence). Written as DNA, the CDR3 is TGTGCCAGCCAAACTGGGACAACCTATAATTCACCCCTCCACTTT. Translated, it gives CASQTGTTYNSPLHF.

The chain employs TRBV27 and TRBJ2-7, with 11 bases aligning to TRBD2. Germline V gene lookup returns CDR1 MNHEY and CDR2 SMNVEV (reference sequence). The CDR3 extends over 15 amino acids. Unmatched junction bases numbered 3, after V lost 2 bases and J lost 3 bases. In DNA, the CDR3 is TGTGCCAGCAGTTTAACTAGCGGGGGTAACTACGAGCAGTACTTC. This codes for CASSLTSGGNYEQYF.

A single count supports this clone. The CDR3 sequence: CASSLQSGTGASPLHF. The CDR3 nucleotides are TGTGCCAGCAGCCTTCAATCCGGGACAGGGGCTTCACCCCTCCACTTT. The genes are TRBV9 and TRBJ1-6; TRBD1 matches at 10 bases. Per germline, CDR1 SGDLS and CDR2 YYNGEE. The CDR3 is made up of 16 amino acids. Unmatched junction bases numbered 10, after V lost 4 bases and J lost 9 bases. Drawing the rest from reference TRBV9 and TRBJ1-6, the complete variable domain is DSGVTQTPKHLITATGQRVTLRCSPRSGDLSVYWYQQSLDQGLQFLIQYYNGEERAKGNILERFSAQQFPDLHSELNLSSLELGDSALYFCASSLQSGTGASPLHFGNGTRLTVT.

The genes are TRBV30 and TRBJ1-4; possibly TRBD1 for D (6 bases). Germline CDR1 reads GTSNPN; CDR2 reads SVGIG (reference sequence). Trimming shortened V by 3 bases and J by 5 bases, and 13 bases separated the two germline ends. The CDR3 totals 14 residues. The CDR3 DNA reads as TGTGCCTGGAGACGCCCGGACAGAAATGAAAAACTGTTTTTT. Translated: CAWRRPDRNEKLFF.

The chain combines TRBV5-1 with TRBJ2-3; 7 positions match TRBD2. There are 16 residues in the CDR3. Germline V lookup: CDR1 SGHRS, CDR2 YFSETQ. Trimming took 6 bases from V and 2 from J; bases not matched to a gene: 12. This CDR3 is CASTPGPAGSTDTQYF. CDR3 nucleotide sequence: TGCGCCAGCACCCCTGGCCCAGCGGGGTCCACAGATACGCAGTATTTT. Full variable domain (rest looked up from reference TRBV5-1 and TRBJ2-3): KAGVTQTPRYLIKTRGQQVTLSCSPISGHRSVSWYQQTPGQGLQFLFEYFSETQRNKGNFPGRFSGRQFSNSRSEMNVSTLELGDSALYLCASTPGPAGSTDTQYFGPGTRLTVL.

DNA for the CDR3: TGCGCCAGCAGCTTGGTCGGGGGGCATTACCCCACAGATACGCAGTATTTT. Protein sequence: CASSLVGGHYPTDTQYF. The V gene is TRBV5-1, the J gene TRBJ2-3; a weak D match, TRBD2 (7 bases). The germline V gene has CDR1 SGHRS and CDR2 YFSETQ. The germline V and J ends were trimmed by 0 bases and 2 bases, with 16 bases remaining between them. This CDR3 has 17 amino acids.

This sequence joins TRBV3-1 (or the pseudogene TRBV3-2) and TRBJ2-5; 8 nucleotides align to TRBD2. Germline loops: CDR1 LGHDT, CDR2 YNNKEL (reference sequence). The junction had 6 bases not matched to a gene; V was cut back by 1 base and J by 5 bases. CDR3 length equals 15 residues. The CDR3 nucleotides read TGTGCCAGCAGCCAAGCAAGGACTAGCTCGGAGACCCAGTACTTC. This sequence encodes CASSQARTSSETQYF.

The J gene is TRBJ2-5, the V gene TRBV28; 8 nucleotides align to TRBD2. J lost 1 base, V lost 5 bases, and 0 bases had no gene match. The CDR3 has 13 residues. Per germline, CDR1 MDHEN and CDR2 SYDVKM. The CDR3 here is CASSTSGQETQYF. For the CDR3, the DNA is TGTGCCAGCAGTACTAGCGGCCAAGAGACCCAGTACTTC. The whole variable domain, filled in from reference TRBV28 and TRBJ2-5, reads DVKVTQSSRYLVKRTGEKVFLECVQDMDHENMFWYRQDPGLGLRLIYFSYDVKMKEKGDIPEGYSVSREKKERFSLILESASTNQTSMYLCASSTSGQETQYFGPGTRLLVL.

The rearrangement links TRBV7-9 to TRBJ1-2; 7 bases align to TRBD1. The J segment lost 0 bases and the V segment lost 5 bases, leaving 6 bases of the junction unmatched. The germline V gene has CDR1 SEHNR and CDR2 FQNEAQ (reference sequence). The CDR3 totals 15 residues. The CDR3 nucleotides read TGTGCCAGCAGCAGATGGACAGGAGCTAACTATGGCTACACCTTC. Its protein is CASSRWTGANYGYTF. The complete variable domain, with remaining parts taken from reference TRBV7-9 and TRBJ1-2, reads DTGVSQNPRHKITKRGQNVTFRCDPISEHNRLYWYRQTLGQGPEFLTYFQNEAQLEKSRLLSDRFSAERPKGSFSTLEIQRTEQGDSAMYLCASSRWTGANYGYTFGSGTRLTVV.

The chain carries TRBV19 and TRBJ2-3, with 8 bases identical to TRBD2. J gave up 4 bases and V 8 bases, and 8 bases lay outside the gene matches. The CDR3 consists of 14 residues. CDR1 is LNHDA, CDR2 SQIVND, per germline (reference sequence). The CDR3 DNA follows: TGTGCCAGTTTTGGCGGGGGGTATTCAGATACGCAGTATTTT. Its translation: CASFGGGYSDTQYF.

The table lists this clone with a few counts. The chain uses TRBV28 and TRBJ2-4; 7 nucleotides line up with TRBD1. Germline V gene data show CDR1 as MDHEN and CDR2 as SYDVKM. The CDR3 sequence is 12 residues long. Trimming at V came to 7 bases and at J to 7 bases, leaving 4 bases not matched to a gene. In DNA form, the CDR3 reads TGTGCCAGCAAAGCGACAGGGAACATTCAGTACTTC. It codes for CASKATGNIQYF.

This sequence joins TRBV30 and TRBJ2-7; 13 bases fit TRBD2. CDR3 length equals 17 residues. V lost 2 bases to trimming and J lost 2 bases; unmatched junction nucleotides: 9. Germline values: CDR1 GTSNPN, CDR2 SVGIG (reference sequence). The CDR3 is CAWSYGTSGNFPYEQYF. In nucleotides, the CDR3 is TGTGCCTGGAGTTACGGGACTAGCGGGAATTTTCCCTACGAGCAGTACTTC.